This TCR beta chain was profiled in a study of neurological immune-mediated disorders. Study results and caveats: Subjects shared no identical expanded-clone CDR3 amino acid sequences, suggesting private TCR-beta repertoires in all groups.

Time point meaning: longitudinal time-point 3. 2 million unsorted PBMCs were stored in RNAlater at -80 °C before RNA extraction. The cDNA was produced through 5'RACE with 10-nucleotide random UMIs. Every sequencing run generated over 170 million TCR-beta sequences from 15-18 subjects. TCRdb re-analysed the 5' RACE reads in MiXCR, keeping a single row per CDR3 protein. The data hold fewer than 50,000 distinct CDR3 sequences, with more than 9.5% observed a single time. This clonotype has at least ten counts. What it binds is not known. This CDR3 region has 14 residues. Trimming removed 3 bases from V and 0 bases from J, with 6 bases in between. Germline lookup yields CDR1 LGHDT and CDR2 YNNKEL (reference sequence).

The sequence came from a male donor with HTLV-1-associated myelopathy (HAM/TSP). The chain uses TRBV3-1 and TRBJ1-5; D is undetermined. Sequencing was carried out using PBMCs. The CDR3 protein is CASSHEYSNQPQHF. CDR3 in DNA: TGTGCCAGCAGCCACGAGTATAGCAATCAGCCCCAGCATTTT. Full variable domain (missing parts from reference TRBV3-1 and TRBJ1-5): DTAVSQTPKYLVTQMGNDKSIKCEQNLGHDTMYWYKQDSKKFLKIMFSYNNKELIINETVPNRFSPKSPDKAHLNLHINSLELGDSAVYFCASSHEYSNQPQHFGDGTRLSIL.